Each of the 32 T cell receptor beta chains below was sequenced from the same sample in a study of regulatory T cells in long-lasting Graves disease. Arm-PCR of CDR3 regions and iRepertoire HTBI primers were the basis on which TCR beta libraries were built. A single record per CDR3 protein comes from TCRdb applying MiXCR to the multiplex PCR reads. The sample holds 500,000 or so distinct CDR3 sequences, 15% to 20% seen once. Time point denoted: newly diagnosed GD, antithyroid drugs for less than 3 months. PBMC-derived RNA was used for the TCR library. This sample was also put to use in a study of T cells in Graves' hyperthyroidism and ophthalmopathy.

Sequenced material: peripheral blood mononuclear cells (PBMCs), taken at new diagnosis, from a patient treated with antithyroid drugs. These receptor sequences come from a man aged 35-49 years with Graves disease.

This clonotype was counted many times. The CDR3 sequence: CASRETGVRDNQPQHF. For the CDR3, the DNA is TGTGCCAGCAGAGAGACAGGGGTCCGGGACAATCAGCCCCAGCATTTT. J is TRBJ1-5 and V is TRBV27; 8 positions match TRBD1. Germline CDR1 and CDR2: MNHEY and SMNVEV (reference sequence). The CDR3 extends over 16 amino acids. V lost 6 bases and J lost 3; bases outside the gene matches: 10.

This clonotype was found many times. The CDR3 here is CSAPLAHFSYEQYF. In DNA form, the CDR3 reads TGCAGTGCCCCCCTAGCTCACTTCTCCTACGAGCAGTACTTC. This chain connects TRBV20-1 to TRBJ2-7; weak D call: TRBD2 (5 bases). The ends were cut back, 6 bases at V and 0 bases at J, with 15 bases in the middle. Germline V gene data show CDR1 as DFQATT and CDR2 as SNEGSKA (reference sequence). The length of the CDR3 is 14 residues.

This clonotype has more than one count but fewer than ten. This chain connects TRBV6-1 to TRBJ2-7; 8 nucleotides line up with TRBD1. V shed 6 bases, J shed 0 bases, and the junction held 7 bases outside the gene matches. The CDR3 length is 15 residues. The germline V gene has CDR1 MNHNS and CDR2 SASEGT. The CDR3 nucleotides read TGTGCCAGCAGGGCGCGACAGGGGAGCTCCTACGAGCAGTACTTC. As protein: CASRARQGSSYEQYF.

The chain carries TRBV29-1 and TRBJ2-2; TRBD2 agrees at 7 bases. The junction had 2 bases not matched to a gene; V was cut back by 2 bases and J by 5 bases. CDR1 and CDR2 (germline): SQVTM, ANQGSEA. This CDR3 has 13 amino acids. The DNA for the CDR3 is TGCAGCGTTGAAAGGCGGGGGACCGGGGAGCTGTTTTTT. Protein product: CSVERRGTGELFF.

This clonotype was detected ten times or more. CDR3 amino acids: CSAQGRRSLYNEQFF. The CDR3 DNA follows: TGCAGTGCCCAGGGGCGCAGATCTCTCTACAATGAGCAGTTCTTC. V gene TRBV20-1 combines with J gene TRBJ2-1; tentatively, D is TRBD1 (6 bases). V was trimmed by 6 bases and J by 3 bases, leaving 18 bases between them. This CDR3 contains 15 residues. Germline V CDR1 and CDR2: DFQATT, SNEGSKA (reference sequence).

This clonotype has at least ten counts. The chain combines TRBV11-2 with TRBJ2-7, with D maybe TRBD2 (6 bases). Germline CDR1 is SGHAT and CDR2 is FQNNGV. Trimming took off 4 bases at V and 0 bases at J, with 13 bases between the two ends. The length of the CDR3 is 15 residues. The CDR3 DNA reads TGTGCCAGCAGCTCGGCTAGCGCGAGCTCCTACGAGCAGTACTTC. Amino acids: CASSSASASSYEQYF. The entire variable domain, with the rest obtained from reference TRBV11-2 and TRBJ2-7, is as follows: EAGVAQSPRYKIIEKRQSVAFWCNPISGHATLYWYQQILGQGPKLLIQFQNNGVVDDSQLPKDRFSAERLKGVDSTLKIQPAKLEDSAVYLCASSSASASSYEQYFGPGTRLTVT.

This clonotype appeared a few times. The chain recombines TRBV4-1 with TRBJ2-3; the match to TRBD1 covers 7 bases. Trimming at V came to 5 bases and at J to 5 bases, leaving 7 bases not matched to a gene. The CDR3 has 14 amino acids. Per the germline V gene, CDR1 is MGHRA and CDR2 is YSYEKL. The CDR3 DNA reads as TGCGCCAGCAGCGACCGACAGGGTCAAGATACGCAGTATTTT. Encoded protein: CASSDRQGQDTQYF.

This sequence joins TRBV20-1 and TRBJ1-1; 9 nucleotides line up with TRBD1. The length of the CDR3 is 15 residues. CDR1 is DFQATT, CDR2 SNEGSKA, per germline (reference sequence). With V trimmed by 3 bases and J by 5 bases, 10 bases remained unmatched. The DNA of the CDR3 is TGCAGTGCTAGTAGGGGGACAGGGCGGCGGACTGAAGCTTTCTTT. It encodes CSASRGTGRRTEAFF.

The chain combines TRBV6-1 with TRBJ2-1; D is perhaps TRBD2 (6 bases). The CDR3 is 11 residues long. Between the trimmed V and J ends, which lost 9 bases and 6 bases, there was a span of 9 bases. Looked up from germline, CDR1 is MNHNS and CDR2 is SASEGT. CDR3 nucleotides: TGTGCCAGTGGGGGGAGCAATGAGCAGTTCTTC. Amino acid sequence: CASGGSNEQFF.

The gene calls are TRBV6-1 and TRBJ1-1; D is uncertain. The ends were cut back, 5 bases at V and 3 bases at J, with 10 bases in the middle. Germline V gene lookup returns CDR1 MNHNS and CDR2 SASEGT. The length of the CDR3 is 13 residues. The CDR3 here is CASSHMGDTEAFF. The DNA of the CDR3 is TGTGCCAGCAGTCACATGGGCGACACTGAAGCTTTCTTT.

This clonotype was seen only a few times. The chain uses TRBV9 and TRBJ2-5; D could derive from TRBD1 or TRBD2 (7 bases each). Germline CDR1 and CDR2: SGDLS and YYNGEE. The CDR3 is 15 residues long. The germline V and J ends were trimmed by 1 base and 4 bases, with 14 bases remaining between them. The DNA for the CDR3 is TGTGCCAGCAGCGTATATCCCAGGGGGGGAGAGACCCAGTACTTC. It translates to CASSVYPRGGETQYF.

The sample holds many counts of this clonotype. This sequence joins TRBV10-3 and TRBJ2-2, with a tentative D call TRBD2 (6 bases). The CDR3 length is 14 residues. From germline, CDR1 is ENHRY and CDR2 SYGVKD. Deletions cut 6 bases from V and 0 bases from J, with 8 bases between. The CDR3, as DNA: TGTGCCATCAGGGCGGGATCGAACACCGGGGAGCTGTTTTTT. Its translation: CAIRAGSNTGELFF.

The table lists this clonotype with many counts. This chain connects TRBV18 to TRBJ1-2; 7 nucleotides agree with TRBD1. Germline V CDR1 and CDR2: KGHSH, LQKENI. J lost 2 bases, V lost 6 bases, and 3 bases had no gene match. The CDR3 extends over 13 amino acids. CDR3 sequence reads: CASSDRENYGYTF. CDR3 DNA: TGTGCCAGCTCTGACAGGGAAAACTATGGCTACACCTTC.

There are many counts of this clonotype. The chain employs TRBV20-1 and TRBJ1-2, with D tentatively TRBD1 (5 bases). The CDR3 is made up of 11 amino acids. Germline V lookup: CDR1 DFQATT, CDR2 SNEGSKA (reference sequence). Trimming took off 6 bases at V and 8 bases at J, with 13 bases between the two ends. The CDR3 coding sequence is TGCAGTGCCTACCCAGGGAGGGGCTACACCTTC. Its translation: CSAYPGRGYTF.

This clonotype showed up just a few times. The chain joins TRBV7-3 to TRBJ2-5; 7 nucleotides line up with TRBD2. Trimming at V came to 5 bases and at J to 5 bases, leaving 8 bases not matched to a gene. Per the germline V gene, CDR1 is SGHTA and CDR2 is FQGTGA. The CDR3 spans 14 residues. CDR3 coding DNA: TGTGCCAGCAGCCGAGCGGGACCGGGGGAGACCCAGTACTTC. Amino acid sequence: CASSRAGPGETQYF.

For the CDR3, the DNA is TGTGCCAGCAGGGGTGGGACAGCTTTCTATGGCTACACCTTC. Its protein product is CASRGGTAFYGYTF. V usage is TRBV28 and J usage is TRBJ1-2; 7 bases are a match to TRBD1. The CDR3 runs to 14 residues. Germline V gene sequence: CDR1 MDHEN, CDR2 SYDVKM. V trimming: 6 bases; J trimming: 4 bases; junction bases outside the gene matches: 8.

The chain is built from TRBV4-2 and TRBJ2-1; tentative D call: TRBD2 (6 bases). The germline V gene has CDR1 LGHNA and CDR2 YNFKEQ. The germline V and J ends were trimmed by 1 base and 6 bases, with 10 bases remaining between them. The CDR3 runs to 14 residues. In nucleotides, the CDR3 is TGTGCCAGCAGCCAAGCGATGACTAGCAATGAGCAGTTCTTC. It codes for CASSQAMTSNEQFF.

The rearrangement uses TRBV11-1 and TRBJ2-7; D ambiguous. The CDR3 has 14 amino acids. V lost 6 bases, J lost 0 bases, and 12 bases lay in between. CDR1 and CDR2 from the germline V gene are SGHAT and FQDESV (reference sequence). The CDR3 protein is CASRSDPGSYEQYF. CDR3 coding DNA: TGTGCCAGCAGGTCGGACCCCGGCTCCTACGAGCAGTACTTC.

Note on this clonotype: With only one base between it and a far larger clone, this is likely a read error. The gene calls are TRBV12-3 or TRBV12-4 and TRBJ2-4, with a weak D call TRBD1 (6 bases). This CDR3 has 12 residues. The CDR3 protein is CASSWDTETQCF. The DNA of the CDR3 is TGTGCCAGCAGCTGGGACACAGAGACCCAGTGCTTC.

This clonotype was found many times. This sequence joins TRBV7-6 and TRBJ2-1; tentatively, D is TRBD1 (5 bases). Deletions cut 5 bases from V and 10 bases from J, with 21 bases between. The germline CDR1 and CDR2 sequences are SGHVS and FNYEAQ. The CDR3 runs 15 residues. CDR3 in DNA: TGTGCCAGCAGCCCACAGGCGGTACTTCAGAAGGAGCAGTTCTTC. Encoded protein: CASSPQAVLQKEQFF.

The chain combines TRBV29-1 with TRBJ2-3, with 7 bases fitting TRBD1. Germline V gene lookup returns CDR1 SQVTM and CDR2 ANQGSEA. V gave up 6 bases and J gave up 3 bases; unmatched junction bases: 12. The CDR3 is 15 amino acids. CDR3 in DNA: TGCAGCGTCGAGGCAAGACAGGGTGGAACAGATACGCAGTATTTT. Translated: CSVEARQGGTDTQYF.

The V call is TRBV4-1, the J call TRBJ1-4; TRBD1 matches 8 bases. The CDR3 is 15 amino acids. V shed 4 bases and J 3 bases; nucleotides not matched to a gene: 4. Per the germline V gene, CDR1 is MGHRA and CDR2 is YSYEKL. The CDR3 sequence: CASSPGQGPNEKLFF. Written as DNA, the CDR3 is TGCGCCAGCAGCCCCGGACAGGGCCCTAATGAAAAACTGTTTTTT.

There are a few counts of this clonotype. This rearrangement joins TRBV20-1 to TRBJ2-5, with 7 positions matching TRBD1. The V gene end was trimmed by 6 bases and the J gene end by 3 bases; junction bases not matched to a gene: 7. The germline V gene has CDR1 DFQATT and CDR2 SNEGSKA (reference sequence). This CDR3 region has 13 residues. CDR3 amino acids: CSATTGTEETQYF. The CDR3 DNA reads TGCAGTGCAACGACCGGGACAGAAGAGACCCAGTACTTC.

This clonotype was seen at least ten times. The chain is built from TRBV20-1 and TRBJ2-7, with 7 bases aligning to TRBD1. CDR1 and CDR2 from the germline V gene are DFQATT and SNEGSKA (reference sequence). The CDR3 consists of 13 residues. J gave up 3 bases and V 3 bases, and 5 bases lay outside the gene matches. CDR3 coding DNA: TGCAGTGCTAGTGGACAGGTGCACTACGAGCAGTACTTC. Amino acid sequence: CSASGQVHYEQYF.

This clonotype was seen at least ten times. A junction end diverges from the germline sequence, so it may reflect a read error. The chain couples TRBV5-1 to TRBJ2-7; TRBD1 matches 8 bases. This CDR3 contains 16 residues. CDR1 is SGHRS, CDR2 YFSETQ, per germline. CDR3 loop: CASSLGTGLRSYEQYF. For the CDR3, the DNA is TGTGCCAGCAGCCTAGGGACAGGCCTACGCTCCTACGAGCAGTACTTC.

In this sample, this clonotype turned up a few times. The rearrangement uses TRBV7-9 and TRBJ1-2; TRBD1 aligns across 8 bases. Germline V gives CDR1 SEHNR, CDR2 FQNEAQ (reference sequence). The CDR3 loop spans 15 amino acids. J lost 8 bases, V lost 0 bases, and 8 bases had no gene match. For the CDR3, the DNA is TGTGCCAGCAGCTTAGCGACCGGGACAGGAGGCGGCTACACCTTC. It specifies CASSLATGTGGGYTF.

This clonotype was recorded at least ten times. V gene TRBV2 combines with J gene TRBJ2-1, with TRBD2 matching over 7 bases. The CDR3 is made up of 16 amino acids. Per the germline V gene, CDR1 is SNHLY and CDR2 is FYNNEI. The V gene end was trimmed by 10 bases and the J gene end by 4 bases; junction bases not matched to a gene: 16. The CDR3 bases are TGTGCCATTCTACCCTCGGCTAGCGGACTATACAATGAGCAGTTCTTC. The encoded protein is CAILPSASGLYNEQFF.

This clonotype occurred many times. J is TRBJ2-3 and V is TRBV10-3; TRBD2 agrees at 14 bases. The length of the CDR3 is 16 residues. CDR1 and CDR2 (germline): ENHRY, SYGVKD. Germline trimming cut 7 bases from V and 4 bases from J; bases unmatched to any gene: 7. The CDR3, as DNA: TGTGCCATCACCCTGGGACTAGCGGGAGCGGCAGATACGCAGTATTTT. Protein product: CAITLGLAGAADTQYF.

This clonotype was detected many times. This sequence joins TRBV9 and TRBJ2-3, with D possibly matching TRBD2 (6 bases). The germline V gene encodes CDR1 SGDLS and CDR2 YYNGEE. With 0 bases removed from V and 2 bases from J, the gap between germline ends came to 13 bases. The CDR3 totals 16 residues. The CDR3 DNA reads TGTGCCAGCAGCGTAGCCACTAGCACCCTCACAGATACGCAGTATTTT. Protein sequence: CASSVATSTLTDTQYF.

This clonotype was seen at least ten times. The chain carries TRBV2 and TRBJ2-1, with a tentative D call TRBD1 (8 bases). The CDR3 runs 15 residues. CDR1 is SNHLY and CDR2 is FYNNEI in the germline V gene. V lost 7 bases to trimming and J lost 1 base, with 14 bases between them. CDR3 protein: CASTLQGGSYNEQFF. CDR3 DNA sequence: TGTGCCAGCACTTTACAGGGGGGGTCCTACAATGAGCAGTTCTTC.

The V call is TRBV14, the J call TRBJ2-3; 11 bases are shared with TRBD2. The CDR3 has 19 amino acids. Germline lookup yields CDR1 SGHDN and CDR2 FVKESK. The V segment lost 1 base and the J segment 1 base; nucleotides outside the gene matches: 10. CDR3 in DNA: TGTGCCAGCAGCCAAGGAACTAGCGGGAGTATATGGGGCACAGATACGCAGTATTTT. It is translated as CASSQGTSGSIWGTDTQYF.

As to this clonotype: This could be a read error, since a much larger clone is one nucleotide away. The CDR3 reads CASSLDPLGYSEQFF. The CDR3 nucleotides are TGTGCCAGCAGTTTAGATCCTCTGGGGTACAGTGAGCAGTTCTTC. The V gene is TRBV12-3 or TRBV12-4, the J gene TRBJ2-3; D gene unclear. The DNA end is a closer match to TRBJ2-1, so the J assignment may be wrong. This CDR3 comprises 15 residues.